The 27 T cell receptor beta chains given below trace back to one sample, sequenced in a study of vaccination effects on CD4 cells after COVID-19 (dated by TCRdb to 2022 to 2024). Their antigen targets remain unknown. The ViraFEST assay stimulated PBMC with viral peptide pools and then used TCR sequencing to identify antigen-specific CD4+ T cell clonotypes by expansion. After around 10 days of culture, CD4+ T cells were isolated with the EasySep CD4+ T cell isolation kit. Convalescent patients had PCR-confirmed SARS-CoV-2 infection between March and December 2020, before Alpha, Beta and Delta variants emerged in the United States. Libraries were built with the immunoSEQ multiplex PCR assay. This immuneACCESS table, as held by TCRdb, lists in-frame sequences with V and J called but not all clones. Of the missing ones, under half trace to an unresolved V gene in checked studies; the others have no known cause. Recorded for this sample are 70,000 or so clones; roughly two thirds of them occurred a single time. The top ten hold about 5% of the sample.

The sequences come from CD4+ T cells from PBMCs cultured with HIV peptides, collected before COVID-19 vaccination. The meaning of the sample's cell subset or site label: HIV-1 Nef peptide pool negative control/reference culture. These receptors all stem from a human donor who had a prior SARS-CoV-2 infection.

This clone turned up a few times. The rearrangement joins TRBV4-1 to TRBJ1-2; 8 nucleotides agree with TRBD1. CDR1 and CDR2 (germline): MGHRA, YSYEKL. J gave up 2 bases and V 4 bases, and 15 bases lay outside the gene matches. This CDR3 has 18 residues. DNA of the CDR3: TGCGCCAGCAGCCCCACCAGCCGGGGGGACAGGAGAAACTATGGCTACACCTTC. It yields the protein CASSPTSRGDRRNYGYTF.

V and J are TRBV6-5 and TRBJ2-7; 7 positions agree with TRBD1. V lost 8 bases and J lost 2; bases outside the gene matches: 9. Germline V gene sequence: CDR1 MNHEY, CDR2 SVGAGI. The CDR3 length is 14 residues. CDR3 DNA sequence: TGTGCCAGCGTCCTGGGCCAGGGGGCCTACGAGCAGTACTTC. This sequence encodes CASVLGQGAYEQYF.

The chain carries TRBV3-1 (or the pseudogene TRBV3-2) and TRBJ2-7, with D hard to call. With 3 bases removed from V and 3 bases from J, the gap between germline ends came to 6 bases. CDR1 is LGHDT, CDR2 YNNKEL, per germline (reference sequence). The CDR3 is 12 amino acids. CDR3 amino acids: CASSHGIYEQYF. CDR3 DNA: TGTGCCAGCAGCCACGGAATCTACGAGCAGTACTTC.

The chain combines TRBV5-1 with TRBJ2-5, with unresolved D. The V and J ends lost 0 bases and 0 bases respectively, with 6 bases between them. This CDR3 contains 14 residues. CDR1 is SGHRS, CDR2 YFSETQ, per germline. The CDR3 is CASSLARNQETQYF. DNA for the CDR3: TGCGCCAGCAGCTTGGCACGGAACCAAGAGACCCAGTACTTC. Drawing the rest from reference TRBV5-1 and TRBJ2-5, the complete variable domain is KAGVTQTPRYLIKTRGQQVTLSCSPISGHRSVSWYQQTPGQGLQFLFEYFSETQRNKGNFPGRFSGRQFSNSRSEMNVSTLELGDSALYLCASSLARNQETQYFGPGTRLLVL.

The V call is TRBV5-6, the J call TRBJ1-2; D may be TRBD1 (6 bases). The CDR3 runs 11 residues. Trimming pared 3 bases from V and 8 bases from J, leaving 8 bases between. From germline, CDR1 is SGHDT and CDR2 YYEEEE. Written as DNA, the CDR3 is TGTGCCAGCAGCTCAACAGGGGGCTACACCTTC. Its protein is CASSSTGGYTF.

This clone turned up a few times. The rearrangement links TRBV12-3 or TRBV12-4 to TRBJ1-6, with unresolved D. The CDR3 extends over 13 amino acids. Trimming shortened V by 2 bases and J by 6 bases, and 5 bases separated the two germline ends. The CDR3 bases are TGTGCCAGCAGTTTATTACCTAATTCACCCCTCCACTTT. This gives the protein CASSLLPNSPLHF.

The chain couples TRBV6-5 to TRBJ1-2; D is undetermined. V shed 6 bases and J shed 4 bases, with 9 bases lying between them. The length of the CDR3 is 12 residues. CDR1 and CDR2 (germline): MNHEY, SVGAGI. The CDR3 DNA reads TGTGCCAGCAGAGGCGGAAGCTATGGCTACACCTTC. Protein: CASRGGSYGYTF.

V and J are TRBV18 and TRBJ2-3, with unresolved D. Germline V gene sequence: CDR1 KGHSH, CDR2 LQKENI. The CDR3 contains 13 residues. The V and J ends lost 3 bases and 7 bases respectively, with 11 bases between them. CDR3 residues: CASSPPPPNTQYF. The CDR3 DNA is TGTGCCAGCTCACCGCCACCTCCTAATACGCAGTATTTT. Based on the CDR3 plus reference TRBV18 and TRBJ2-3, the full variable domain is NAGVMQNPRHLVRRRGQEARLRCSPMKGHSHVYWYRQLPEEGLKFMVYLQKENIIDESGMPKERFSAEFPKEGPSILRIQQVVRGDSAAYFCASSPPPPNTQYFGPGTRLTVL.

V gene TRBV9 combines with J gene TRBJ1-1; 9 nucleotides line up with TRBD1. With V trimmed by 3 bases and J by 4 bases, 10 bases remained unmatched. This CDR3 contains 16 residues. Germline lookup yields CDR1 SGDLS and CDR2 YYNGEE. CDR3 in DNA: TGTGCCAGCAGCGCGGGACAGGGAGTTCGCGGCACTGAAGCTTTCTTT. Protein: CASSAGQGVRGTEAFF.

The chain recombines TRBV6-5 with TRBJ2-7, with a weak D call TRBD2 (6 bases). There are 15 residues in the CDR3. Germline V gives CDR1 MNHEY, CDR2 SVGAGI. V gave up 0 bases and J gave up 1 base, with 10 bases separating them. The CDR3 DNA sequence: TGTGCCAGCAGTTACTCAGTTGGGAGGTCCTACGAGCAGTACTTC. It is translated as CASSYSVGRSYEQYF.

The chain couples TRBV18 to TRBJ1-3; D gene unclear. The germline V and J ends were trimmed by 0 bases and 0 bases, with 6 bases remaining between them. The germline V gene has CDR1 KGHSH and CDR2 LQKENI. The length of the CDR3 is 15 residues. The CDR3, as DNA: TGTGCCAGCTCACCACCCGGCAACTCTGGAAACACCATATATTTT. It translates to CASSPPGNSGNTIYF.

This clone was seen a single time. The chain employs TRBV13 and TRBJ1-1; 9 bases align to TRBD1. This CDR3 contains 16 residues. Germline trimming cut 4 bases from V and 1 base from J; bases unmatched to any gene: 7. Looked up from germline, CDR1 is PRHDT and CDR2 is FYEKMQ (reference sequence). The CDR3 spells CASSSHRGLGNTEAFF. The CDR3 coding sequence is TGTGCCAGCAGCTCCCACAGGGGGCTGGGGAACACTGAAGCTTTCTTT.

The chain carries TRBV10-2 and TRBJ1-2; D uncertain. V lost 4 bases and J lost 4, with 19 bases in between. CDR3 length: 16 residues. The germline gives CDR1 WSHSY, CDR2 SAAADI. The CDR3 DNA reads TGCGCCAGCAGTGGGGGAACCCCCTCCTGGGGCTATGGCTACACCTTC. It yields the protein CASSGGTPSWGYGYTF.

CDR3: CATTPGVSRGYTF. The DNA of the CDR3 is TGTGCCACCACCCCTGGGGTATCTCGTGGCTACACCTTC. The chain carries TRBV15 and TRBJ1-2; no firm D call. This CDR3 is 13 amino acids long. In germline, CDR1 is LNHNV, CDR2 YYDKDF (reference sequence). The V end lost 7 bases, the J end lost 7 bases, and 16 bases lay between the germline ends.

The chain carries TRBV2 and TRBJ2-2; TRBD2 agrees at 11 bases. The germline V gene has CDR1 SNHLY and CDR2 FYNNEI. Trimming removed 9 bases from V and 0 bases from J; junction bases left unmatched: 6. The CDR3 contains 16 residues. CDR3 amino acids: CASSLAGGTNTGELFF. For the CDR3, the DNA is TGTGCCAGTTCGCTAGCGGGGGGAACGAACACCGGGGAGCTGTTTTTT.

The chain joins TRBV4-2 to TRBJ1-4; tentative D call: TRBD1 (6 bases). Trimming shortened V by 1 base and J by 15 bases, and 24 bases separated the two germline ends. This CDR3 region has 16 residues. Per the germline V gene, CDR1 is LGHNA and CDR2 is YNFKEQ. CDR3 in amino acids: CASSQGRHETGLGVFF. The CDR3 bases are TGTGCCAGCAGCCAAGGTCGACACGAAACAGGGCTAGGGGTGTTTTTT.

V is TRBV11-2 and J is TRBJ2-1, with TRBD2 as a possible D gene (7 bases). From germline, CDR1 is SGHAT and CDR2 FQNNGV. The CDR3 has 16 residues. The ends were cut back, 1 base at V and 4 bases at J, with 14 bases in the middle. The DNA for the CDR3 is TGTGCCAGCAGCTTAGTCGGCGGGGGCCCTTACAATGAGCAGTTCTTC. This encodes CASSLVGGGPYNEQFF.

The rearrangement joins TRBV27 to TRBJ2-5; TRBD2 matches at 9 bases. The germline gives CDR1 MNHEY, CDR2 SMNVEV (reference sequence). V lost 1 base to trimming and J lost 1 base; unmatched junction nucleotides: 10. This CDR3 has 18 residues. The CDR3 loop is CASSLYPRVAGVQETQYF. CDR3 bases: TGTGCCAGCAGTTTATATCCGAGGGTAGCGGGGGTCCAAGAGACCCAGTACTTC.

The genes are TRBV19 and TRBJ2-7, with unresolved D. Trimming shortened V by 5 bases and J by 3 bases, and 8 bases separated the two germline ends. Germline CDR1 LNHDA, CDR2 SQIVND (reference sequence). The CDR3 runs to 12 residues. The DNA for the CDR3 is TGTGCCAGTAGTCCCTCTAACTACGAGCAGTACTTC. Its translation: CASSPSNYEQYF.

The chain couples TRBV14 to TRBJ2-1; D is undetermined. Per the germline V gene, CDR1 is SGHDN and CDR2 is FVKESK. V shed 4 bases and J shed 0 bases, with 13 bases lying between them. The length of the CDR3 is 16 residues. The CDR3 DNA sequence: TGTGCCAGCAGCCTATTGATTCTAAGCTCCTACAATGAGCAGTTCTTC. Amino acids: CASSLLILSSYNEQFF.

The V call is TRBV2, the J call TRBJ2-5; either TRBD1 or TRBD2 may supply D (5 bases each). V gave up 4 bases and J gave up 5 bases, with 17 bases separating them. The CDR3 has 15 residues. Germline CDR1 and CDR2: SNHLY and FYNNEI. CDR3 protein: CASSVAGSIWETQYF. DNA of the CDR3: TGTGCCAGCAGTGTGGCAGGGAGTATCTGGGAGACCCAGTACTTC. The variable domain in full, completed from reference TRBV2 and TRBJ2-5, reads EPEVTQTPSHQVTQMGQEVILRCVPISNHLYFYWYRQILGQKVEFLVSFYNNEISEKSEIFDDQFSVERPDGSNFTLKIRSTKLEDSAMYFCASSVAGSIWETQYFGPGTRLLVL.

V usage is TRBV5-4 and J usage is TRBJ2-1; D may be TRBD2 (5 bases). Germline CDR1 reads SGHNT; CDR2 reads YYREEE (reference sequence). The CDR3 length is 17 residues. Trimming pared 4 bases from V and 6 bases from J, leaving 23 bases between. The CDR3: CASSRPTGESSVNEQFF. In DNA, the CDR3 is TGTGCCAGCAGCCGCCCGACCGGGGAGAGCTCCGTCAATGAGCAGTTCTTC.

The CDR3 loop is CASSIDRLRGTEAFF. CDR3 sequence (DNA): TGTGCCAGTAGTATAGATCGGTTGAGGGGCACTGAAGCTTTCTTT. The chain has TRBV19 and TRBJ1-1; TRBD1 might be the D (5 bases). In germline, CDR1 is LNHDA, CDR2 SQIVND (reference sequence). CDR3 length: 15 residues. V lost 0 bases and J lost 4, with 12 bases in between.

This chain links TRBV6-4 with TRBJ1-5; 8 nucleotides agree with TRBD1. Per the germline V gene, CDR1 is MRHNA and CDR2 is SNTAGT. Trimming took 6 bases from V and 2 from J; bases not matched to a gene: 6. This CDR3 is built from 15 residues. This CDR3 reads CASSPGQGGNQPQHF. The CDR3 nucleotides are TGTGCCAGCAGCCCCGGACAGGGCGGCAATCAGCCCCAGCATTTT.

The sample holds a few counts of this clone. V usage is TRBV5-1 and J usage is TRBJ1-3; D gene uncertain. The CDR3 is 15 amino acids. V lost 4 bases and J lost 4, with 15 bases in between. Germline CDR1 is SGHRS and CDR2 is YFSETQ. In DNA form, the CDR3 reads TGCGCCAGCAGCCGAGGCGGGGTCGAAGGAAACACCATATATTTT. This encodes CASSRGGVEGNTIYF.

This clone was counted only a few times. This chain joins TRBV7-2 and TRBJ2-1, with D perhaps TRBD2 (6 bases). There are 15 residues in the CDR3. The ends were cut back, 1 base at V and 5 bases at J, with 12 bases in the middle. Per germline, CDR1 SGHTA and CDR2 FQGNSA. The chain's CDR3 is CASSLGPSDNNEQFF. The CDR3 region has the DNA TGTGCCAGCAGCTTAGGTCCTAGCGATAACAATGAGCAGTTCTTC.

The CDR3 is CASMSGQGRAGELFF. CDR3 DNA sequence: TGTGCCAGCATGTCCGGGCAGGGGAGGGCCGGGGAGCTGTTTTTT. The rearrangement joins TRBV11-3 to TRBJ2-2; weak D call: TRBD2 (7 bases). V shed 7 bases and J shed 6 bases, with 18 bases lying between them. Germline CDR1 is SGHNT and CDR2 is YENEEA. The CDR3 contains 15 residues.